This T cell receptor (beta chain) was identified during a study of early T cells in non-severe SARS-CoV-2 infection. This clonotype has just a few counts. TCRdb reprocessed the 5' RACE reads with MiXCR, giving one entry per CDR3 protein. The sample includes over 35,000 distinct CDR3 sequences, approximately 11% of them seen just once. The material sequenced was whole blood. The receptor's source is an adult who was a healthcare worker with PCR-confirmed SARS-CoV-2 infection or an uninfected control (not recorded which).

The CDR3 here is CSVVTGRTEAFF. CDR3 bases: TGCAGCGTCGTGACAGGCCGCACTGAAGCTTTCTTT. This chain joins TRBV29-1 and TRBJ1-1; possible D gene TRBD1, 6 bases. The CDR3 has 12 residues. V dropped 6 bases and J dropped 4 bases, with 12 bases sitting between them. Germline CDR1 and CDR2: SQVTM and ANQGSEA.